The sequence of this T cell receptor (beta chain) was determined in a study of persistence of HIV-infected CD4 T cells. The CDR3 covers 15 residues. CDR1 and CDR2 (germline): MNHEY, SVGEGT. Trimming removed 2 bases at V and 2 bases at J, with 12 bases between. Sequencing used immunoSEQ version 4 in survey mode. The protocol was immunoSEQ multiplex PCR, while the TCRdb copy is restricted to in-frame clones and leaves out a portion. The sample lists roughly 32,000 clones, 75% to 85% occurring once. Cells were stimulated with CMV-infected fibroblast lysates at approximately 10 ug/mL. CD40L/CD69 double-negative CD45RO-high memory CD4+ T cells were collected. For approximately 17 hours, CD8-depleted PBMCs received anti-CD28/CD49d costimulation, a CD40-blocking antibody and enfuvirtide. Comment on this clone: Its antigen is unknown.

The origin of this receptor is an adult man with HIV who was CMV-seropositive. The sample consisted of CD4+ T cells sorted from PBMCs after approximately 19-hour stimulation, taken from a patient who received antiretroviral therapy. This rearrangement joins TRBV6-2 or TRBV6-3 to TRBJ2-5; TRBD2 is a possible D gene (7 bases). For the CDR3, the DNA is TGTGCCAGCAGTTACACGGGGGGCGTTCAAGAGACCCAGTACTTC. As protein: CASSYTGGVQETQYF.